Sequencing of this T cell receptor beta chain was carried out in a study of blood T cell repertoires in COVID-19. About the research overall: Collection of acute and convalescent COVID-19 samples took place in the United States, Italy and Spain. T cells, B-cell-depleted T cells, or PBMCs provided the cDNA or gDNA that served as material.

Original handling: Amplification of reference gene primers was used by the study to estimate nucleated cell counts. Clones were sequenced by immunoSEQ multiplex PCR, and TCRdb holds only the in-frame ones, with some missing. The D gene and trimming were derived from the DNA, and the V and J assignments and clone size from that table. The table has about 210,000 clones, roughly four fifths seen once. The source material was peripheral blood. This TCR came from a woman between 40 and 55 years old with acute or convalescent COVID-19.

The CDR3, as DNA: TGCGCCAGCAGTGTGGGGACAGGGGGCCTGGGGGAGCTGTTTTTT. As protein: CASSVGTGGLGELFF. The rearrangement uses TRBV10-2 and TRBJ2-2; 12 nucleotides line up with TRBD1. The CDR3 extends over 15 amino acids. The germline V gene encodes CDR1 WSHSY and CDR2 SAAADI. Trimming cost V 4 bases and J 8 bases; bases outside gene matches: 5.